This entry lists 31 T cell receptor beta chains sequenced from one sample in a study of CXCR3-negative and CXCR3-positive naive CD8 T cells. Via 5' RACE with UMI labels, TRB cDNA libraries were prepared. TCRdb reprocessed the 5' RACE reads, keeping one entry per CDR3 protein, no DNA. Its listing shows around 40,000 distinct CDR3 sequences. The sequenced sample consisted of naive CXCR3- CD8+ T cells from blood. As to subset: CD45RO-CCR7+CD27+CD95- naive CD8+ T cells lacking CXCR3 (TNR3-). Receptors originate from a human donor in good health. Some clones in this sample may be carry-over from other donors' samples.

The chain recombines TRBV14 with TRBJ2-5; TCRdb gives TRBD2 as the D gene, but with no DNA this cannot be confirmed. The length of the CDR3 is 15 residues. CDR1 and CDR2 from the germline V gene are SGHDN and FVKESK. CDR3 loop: CASSQWREDEETQYF.

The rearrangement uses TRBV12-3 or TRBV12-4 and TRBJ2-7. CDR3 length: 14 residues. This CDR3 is CASREDDLTYEQYF.

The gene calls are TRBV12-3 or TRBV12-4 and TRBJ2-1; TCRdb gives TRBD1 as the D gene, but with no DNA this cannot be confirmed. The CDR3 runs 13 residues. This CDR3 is CASSLGPYNEQFF.

CDR3 region: CASRVRLYNEQFF. The chain uses TRBV27 and TRBJ2-1; TCRdb calls TRBD1, which cannot be checked without DNA. The germline gives CDR1 MNHEY, CDR2 SMNVEV (reference sequence). The CDR3 has 13 residues.

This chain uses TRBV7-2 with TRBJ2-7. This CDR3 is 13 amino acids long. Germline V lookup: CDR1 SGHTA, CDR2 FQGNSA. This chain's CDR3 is CASTVGTNYEQYF. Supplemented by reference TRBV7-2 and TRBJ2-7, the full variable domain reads GAGVSQSPSNKVTEKGKDVELRCDPISGHTALYWYRQSLGQGLEFLIYFQGNSAPDKSGLPSDRFSAERTGGSVSTLTIQRTQQEDSAVYLCASTVGTNYEQYFGPGTRLTVT.

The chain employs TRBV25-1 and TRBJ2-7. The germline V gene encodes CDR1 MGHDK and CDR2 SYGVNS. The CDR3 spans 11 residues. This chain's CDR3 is CASSESYEQYF.

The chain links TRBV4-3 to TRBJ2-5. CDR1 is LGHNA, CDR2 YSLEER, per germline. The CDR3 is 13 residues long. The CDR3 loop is CASSQDPKETQYF.

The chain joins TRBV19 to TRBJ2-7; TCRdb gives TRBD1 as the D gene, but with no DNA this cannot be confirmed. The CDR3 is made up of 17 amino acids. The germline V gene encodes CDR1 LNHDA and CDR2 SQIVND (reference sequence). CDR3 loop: CASSIASGGASSYEQYF. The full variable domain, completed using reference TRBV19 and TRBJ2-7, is DGGITQSPKYLFRKEGQNVTLSCEQNLNHDAMYWYRQDPGQGLRLIYYSQIVNDFQKGDIAEGYSVSREKKESFPLTVTSAQKNPTAFYLCASSIASGGASSYEQYFGPGTRLTVT.

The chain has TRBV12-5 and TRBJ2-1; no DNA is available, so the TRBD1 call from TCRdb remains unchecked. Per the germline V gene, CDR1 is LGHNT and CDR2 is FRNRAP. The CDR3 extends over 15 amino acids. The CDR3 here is CASGFAGEGYNEQFF.

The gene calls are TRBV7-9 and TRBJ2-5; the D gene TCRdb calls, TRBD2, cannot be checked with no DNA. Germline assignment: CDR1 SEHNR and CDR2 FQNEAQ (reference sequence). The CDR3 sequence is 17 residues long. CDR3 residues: CASSLVSASGYQETQYF.

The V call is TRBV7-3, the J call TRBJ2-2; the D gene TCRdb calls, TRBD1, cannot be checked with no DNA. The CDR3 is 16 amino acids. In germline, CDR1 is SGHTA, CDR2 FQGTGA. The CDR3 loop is CASSLFVGLNTGELFF.

The CDR3 reads CSARPETGGHYEQYF. The V and J genes are TRBV20-1 and TRBJ2-7; the D call from TCRdb, TRBD1, cannot be confirmed without DNA. This CDR3 comprises 15 residues. Germline lookup yields CDR1 DFQATT and CDR2 SNEGSKA (reference sequence).

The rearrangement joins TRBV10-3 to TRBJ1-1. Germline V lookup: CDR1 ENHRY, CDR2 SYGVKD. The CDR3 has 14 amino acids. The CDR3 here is CAMSESYANTEAFF.

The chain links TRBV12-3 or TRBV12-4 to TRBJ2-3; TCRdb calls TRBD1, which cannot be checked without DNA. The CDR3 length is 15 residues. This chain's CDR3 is CASRAPAGNTDTQYF.

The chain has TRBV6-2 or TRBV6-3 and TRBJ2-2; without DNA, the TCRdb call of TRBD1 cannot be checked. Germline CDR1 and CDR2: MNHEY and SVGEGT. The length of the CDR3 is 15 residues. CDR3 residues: CASIYRGLDTGELFF.

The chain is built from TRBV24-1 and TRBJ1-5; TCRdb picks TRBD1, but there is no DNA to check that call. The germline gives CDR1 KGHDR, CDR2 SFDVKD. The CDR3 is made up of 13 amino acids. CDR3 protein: CATRQGYGQPQHF.

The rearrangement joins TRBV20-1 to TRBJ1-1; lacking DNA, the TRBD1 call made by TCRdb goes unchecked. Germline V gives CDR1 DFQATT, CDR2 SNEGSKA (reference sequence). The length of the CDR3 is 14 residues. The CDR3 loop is CSARDQGRETEAFF.

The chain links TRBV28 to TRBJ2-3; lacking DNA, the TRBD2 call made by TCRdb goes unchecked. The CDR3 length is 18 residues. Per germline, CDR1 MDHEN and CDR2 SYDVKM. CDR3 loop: CASRPGLAGGVLIDTQYF.

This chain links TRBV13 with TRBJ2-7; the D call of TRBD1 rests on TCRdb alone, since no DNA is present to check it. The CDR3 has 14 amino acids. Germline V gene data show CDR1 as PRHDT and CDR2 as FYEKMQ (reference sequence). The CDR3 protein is CASSFGTGTYEQYF.

The CDR3 here is CASSQDTSAYNEQFF. The chain is built from TRBV4-2 and TRBJ2-1. The CDR3 length is 15 residues. Per germline, CDR1 LGHNA and CDR2 YNFKEQ.

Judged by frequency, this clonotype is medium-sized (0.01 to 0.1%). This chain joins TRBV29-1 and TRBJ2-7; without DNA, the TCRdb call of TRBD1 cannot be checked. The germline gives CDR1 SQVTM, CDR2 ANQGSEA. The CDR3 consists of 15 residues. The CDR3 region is CSVERAGQGDYEQYF.

The CDR3 protein is CASSVGGAAAYEQYF. J is TRBJ2-7 and V is TRBV9; TCRdb calls TRBD2, which cannot be checked without DNA. Germline lookup yields CDR1 SGDLS and CDR2 YYNGEE. The CDR3 is 15 residues long. The whole variable domain, filled in from reference TRBV9 and TRBJ2-7, reads DSGVTQTPKHLITATGQRVTLRCSPRSGDLSVYWYQQSLDQGLQFLIQYYNGEERAKGNILERFSAQQFPDLHSELNLSSLELGDSALYFCASSVGGAAAYEQYFGPGTRLTVT.

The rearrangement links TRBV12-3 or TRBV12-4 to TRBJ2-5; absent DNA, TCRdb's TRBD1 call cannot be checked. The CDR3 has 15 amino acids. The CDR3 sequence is CASSLFAGQQETQYF.

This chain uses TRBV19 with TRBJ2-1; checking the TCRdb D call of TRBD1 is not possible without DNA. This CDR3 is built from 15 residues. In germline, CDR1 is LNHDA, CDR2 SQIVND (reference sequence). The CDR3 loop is CASSIGGISYNEQFF.

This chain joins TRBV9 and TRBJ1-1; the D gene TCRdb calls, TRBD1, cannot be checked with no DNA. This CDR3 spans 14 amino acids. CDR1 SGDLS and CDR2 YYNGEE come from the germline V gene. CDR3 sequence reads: CASSVVLDRKEAFF.

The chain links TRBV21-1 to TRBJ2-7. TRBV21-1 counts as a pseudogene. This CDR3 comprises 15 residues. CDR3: CASSKGAGARHEQYF.

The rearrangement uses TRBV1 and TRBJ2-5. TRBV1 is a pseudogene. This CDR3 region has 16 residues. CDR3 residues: CTSSQDYGGNQETQYF.

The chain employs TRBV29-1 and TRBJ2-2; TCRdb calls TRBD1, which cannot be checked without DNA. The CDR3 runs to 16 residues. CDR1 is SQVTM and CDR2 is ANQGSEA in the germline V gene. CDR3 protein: CSVRGSGTENTGELFF.

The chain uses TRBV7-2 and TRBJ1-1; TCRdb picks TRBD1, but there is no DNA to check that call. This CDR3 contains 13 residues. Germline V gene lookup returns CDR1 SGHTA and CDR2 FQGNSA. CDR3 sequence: CASSVTGVPEAFF.

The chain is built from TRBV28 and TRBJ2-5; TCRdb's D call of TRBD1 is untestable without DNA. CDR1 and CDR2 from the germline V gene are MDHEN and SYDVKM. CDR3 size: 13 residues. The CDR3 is CASSFEGGETQYF.

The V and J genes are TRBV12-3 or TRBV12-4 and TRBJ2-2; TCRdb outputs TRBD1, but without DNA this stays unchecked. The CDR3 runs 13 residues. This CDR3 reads CASTRGRTGELFF.